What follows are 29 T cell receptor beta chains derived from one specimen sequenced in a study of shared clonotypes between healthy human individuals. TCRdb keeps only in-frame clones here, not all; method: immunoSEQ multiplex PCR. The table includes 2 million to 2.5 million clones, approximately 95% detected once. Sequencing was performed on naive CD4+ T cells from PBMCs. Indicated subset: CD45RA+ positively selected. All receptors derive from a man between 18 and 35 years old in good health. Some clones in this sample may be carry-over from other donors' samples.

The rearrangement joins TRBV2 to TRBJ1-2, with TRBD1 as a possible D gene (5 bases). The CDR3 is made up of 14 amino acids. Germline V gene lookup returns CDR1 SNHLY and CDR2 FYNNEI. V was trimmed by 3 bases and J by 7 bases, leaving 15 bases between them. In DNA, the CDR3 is TGTGCCAGCAGTGATGGTCTGGGGCGTGGTGGCTACACCTTC. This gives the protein CASSDGLGRGGYTF.

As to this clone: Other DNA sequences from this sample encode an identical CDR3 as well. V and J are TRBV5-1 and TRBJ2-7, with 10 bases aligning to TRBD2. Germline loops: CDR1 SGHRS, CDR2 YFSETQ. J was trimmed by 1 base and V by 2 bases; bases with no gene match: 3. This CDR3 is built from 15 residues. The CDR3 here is CASSLGLADSYEQYF. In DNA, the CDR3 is TGCGCCAGCAGCTTAGGACTAGCGGATTCCTACGAGCAGTACTTC.

CDR3 coding DNA: TGCGCCAGCAGCGGGGAATATGATCTCAAAGCTTTCTTT. It encodes CASSGEYDLKAFF. The genes are TRBV5-1 and TRBJ1-1; D unclear. There are 13 residues in the CDR3. Germline CDR1 reads SGHRS; CDR2 reads YFSETQ. Trimming removed 4 bases at V and 9 bases at J, with 16 bases between.

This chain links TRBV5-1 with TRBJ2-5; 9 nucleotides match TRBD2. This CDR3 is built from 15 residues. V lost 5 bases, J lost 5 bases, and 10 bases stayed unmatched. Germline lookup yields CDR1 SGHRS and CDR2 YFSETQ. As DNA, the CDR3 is TGCGCCAGCAGAGATAGCGGGACTAGCTCGGAGACCCAGTACTTC. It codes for CASRDSGTSSETQYF.

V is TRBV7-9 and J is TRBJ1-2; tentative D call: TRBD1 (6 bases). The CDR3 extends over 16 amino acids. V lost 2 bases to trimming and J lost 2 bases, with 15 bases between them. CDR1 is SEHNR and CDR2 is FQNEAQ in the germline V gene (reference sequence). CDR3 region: CASSLWTPGQNYGYTF. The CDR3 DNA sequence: TGTGCCAGCAGCTTATGGACCCCGGGACAAAACTATGGCTACACCTTC.

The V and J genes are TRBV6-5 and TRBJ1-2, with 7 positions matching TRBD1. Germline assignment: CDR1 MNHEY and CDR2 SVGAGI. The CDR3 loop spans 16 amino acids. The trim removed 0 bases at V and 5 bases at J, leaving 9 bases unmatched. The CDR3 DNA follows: TGTGCCAGCAGTTACTCGGGGTACAGGGGAGGTTATGGCTACACCTTC. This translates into CASSYSGYRGGYGYTF.

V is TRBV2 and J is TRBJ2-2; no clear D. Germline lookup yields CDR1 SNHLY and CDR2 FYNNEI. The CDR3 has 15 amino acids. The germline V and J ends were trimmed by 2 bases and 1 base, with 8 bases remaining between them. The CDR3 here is CASSEMVQNTGELFF. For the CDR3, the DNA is TGTGCCAGCAGTGAAATGGTACAGAACACCGGGGAGCTGTTTTTT. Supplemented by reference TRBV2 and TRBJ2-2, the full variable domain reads EPEVTQTPSHQVTQMGQEVILRCVPISNHLYFYWYRQILGQKVEFLVSFYNNEISEKSEIFDDQFSVERPDGSNFTLKIRSTKLEDSAMYFCASSEMVQNTGELFFGEGSRLTVL.

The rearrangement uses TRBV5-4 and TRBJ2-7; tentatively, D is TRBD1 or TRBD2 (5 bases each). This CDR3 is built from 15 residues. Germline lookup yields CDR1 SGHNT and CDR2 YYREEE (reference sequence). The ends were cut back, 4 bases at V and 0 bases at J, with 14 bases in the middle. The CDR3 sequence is CASSPGRLSSYEQYF. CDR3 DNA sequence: TGTGCCAGCAGCCCGGGACGCCTCAGCTCCTACGAGCAGTACTTC.

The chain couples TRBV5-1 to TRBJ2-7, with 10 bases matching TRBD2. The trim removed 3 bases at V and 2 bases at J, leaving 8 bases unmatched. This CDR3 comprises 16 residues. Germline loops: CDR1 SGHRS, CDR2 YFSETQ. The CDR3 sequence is CASSYFSGRLTYEQYF. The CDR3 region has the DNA TGCGCCAGCAGCTATTTTAGCGGGAGGCTGACCTACGAGCAGTACTTC.

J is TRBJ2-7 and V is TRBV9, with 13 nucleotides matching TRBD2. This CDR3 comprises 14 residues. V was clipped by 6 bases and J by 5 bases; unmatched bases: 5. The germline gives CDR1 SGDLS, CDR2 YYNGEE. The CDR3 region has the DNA TGTGCCAGCACCAGGACTAGCGGGAGTGACGAGCAGTACTTC. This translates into CASTRTSGSDEQYF.

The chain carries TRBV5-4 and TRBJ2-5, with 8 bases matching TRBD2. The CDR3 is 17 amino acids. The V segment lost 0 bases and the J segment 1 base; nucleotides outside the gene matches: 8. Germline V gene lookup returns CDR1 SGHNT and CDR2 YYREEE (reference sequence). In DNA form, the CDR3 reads TGTGCCAGCAGCTTGGCCGGGGCAGGGACTAGCCAAGAGACCCAGTACTTC. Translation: CASSLAGAGTSQETQYF.

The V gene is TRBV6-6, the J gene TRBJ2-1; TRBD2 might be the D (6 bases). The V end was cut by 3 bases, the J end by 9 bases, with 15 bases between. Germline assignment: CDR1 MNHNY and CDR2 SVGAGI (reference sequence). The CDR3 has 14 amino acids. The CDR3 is CASSYVAGRSEQFF. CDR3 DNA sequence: TGTGCCAGCAGTTATGTCGCAGGGAGGAGTGAGCAGTTCTTC.

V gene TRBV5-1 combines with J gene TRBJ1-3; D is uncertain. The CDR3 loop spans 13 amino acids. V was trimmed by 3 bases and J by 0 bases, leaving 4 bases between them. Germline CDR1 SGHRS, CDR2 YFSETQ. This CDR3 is CASSWHSGNTIYF. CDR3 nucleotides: TGCGCCAGCAGCTGGCACTCTGGAAACACCATATATTTT.

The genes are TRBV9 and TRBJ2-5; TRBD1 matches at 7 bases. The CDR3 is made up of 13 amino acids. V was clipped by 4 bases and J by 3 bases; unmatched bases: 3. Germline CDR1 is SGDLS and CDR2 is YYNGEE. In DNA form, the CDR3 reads TGTGCCAGCAGCACAGGGGTTAAAGAGACCCAGTACTTC. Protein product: CASSTGVKETQYF.

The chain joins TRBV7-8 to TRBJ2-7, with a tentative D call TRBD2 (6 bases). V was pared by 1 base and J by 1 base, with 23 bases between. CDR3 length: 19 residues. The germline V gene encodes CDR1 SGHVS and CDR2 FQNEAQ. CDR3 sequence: CASSLVRRLTSGVSYEQYF. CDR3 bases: TGTGCCAGCAGCTTAGTTCGCAGGCTGACTAGTGGCGTTTCCTACGAGCAGTACTTC. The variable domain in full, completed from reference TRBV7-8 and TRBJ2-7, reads GAGVSQSPRYKVAKRGQDVALRCDPISGHVSLFWYQQALGQGPEFLTYFQNEAQLDKSGLPSDRFFAERPEGSVSTLKIQRTQQEDSAVYLCASSLVRRLTSGVSYEQYFGPGTRLTVT.

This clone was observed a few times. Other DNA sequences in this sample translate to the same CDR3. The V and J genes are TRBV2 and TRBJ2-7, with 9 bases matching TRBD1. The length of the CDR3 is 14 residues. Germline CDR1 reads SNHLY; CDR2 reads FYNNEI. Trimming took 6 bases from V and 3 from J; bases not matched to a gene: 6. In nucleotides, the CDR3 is TGTGCCAGCAGGGCCGGGACAGGGAACTACGAGCAGTACTTC. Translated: CASRAGTGNYEQYF.

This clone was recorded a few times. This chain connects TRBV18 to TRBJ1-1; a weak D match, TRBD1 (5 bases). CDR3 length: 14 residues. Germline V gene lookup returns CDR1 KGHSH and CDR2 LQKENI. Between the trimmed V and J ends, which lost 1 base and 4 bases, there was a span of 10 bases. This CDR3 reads CASSPRGGSTEAFF. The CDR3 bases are TGTGCCAGCTCACCACGGGGGGGGAGCACTGAAGCTTTCTTT.

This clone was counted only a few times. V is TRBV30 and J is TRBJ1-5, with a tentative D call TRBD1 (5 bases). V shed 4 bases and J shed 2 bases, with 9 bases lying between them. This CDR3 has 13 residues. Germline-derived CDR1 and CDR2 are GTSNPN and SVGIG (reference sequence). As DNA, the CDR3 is TGTGCCTGGACAGGGAAAGGCAATCAGCCCCAGCATTTT. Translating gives CAWTGKGNQPQHF.

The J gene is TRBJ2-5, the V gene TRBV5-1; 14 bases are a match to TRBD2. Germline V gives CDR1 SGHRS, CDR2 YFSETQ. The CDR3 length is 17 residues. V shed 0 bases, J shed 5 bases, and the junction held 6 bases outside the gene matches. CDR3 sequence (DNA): TGCGCCAGCAGCTTGGTGACTAGCGGGAGGGCCGCGGAGACCCAGTACTTC. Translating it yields CASSLVTSGRAAETQYF.

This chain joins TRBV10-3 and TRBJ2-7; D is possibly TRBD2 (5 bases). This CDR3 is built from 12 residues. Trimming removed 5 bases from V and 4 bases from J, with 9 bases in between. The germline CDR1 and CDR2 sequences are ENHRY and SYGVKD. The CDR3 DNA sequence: TGTGCCATCAGTCGGGGAACTTACGAGCAGTACTTC. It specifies CAISRGTYEQYF.

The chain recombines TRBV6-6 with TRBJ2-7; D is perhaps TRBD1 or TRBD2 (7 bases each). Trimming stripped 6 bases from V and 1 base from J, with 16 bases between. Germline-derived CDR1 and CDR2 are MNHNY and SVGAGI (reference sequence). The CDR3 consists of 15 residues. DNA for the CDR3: TGTGCCAGCAGAGCAGGGGGGGGAAGTTCCTACGAGCAGTACTTC. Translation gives CASRAGGGSSYEQYF.

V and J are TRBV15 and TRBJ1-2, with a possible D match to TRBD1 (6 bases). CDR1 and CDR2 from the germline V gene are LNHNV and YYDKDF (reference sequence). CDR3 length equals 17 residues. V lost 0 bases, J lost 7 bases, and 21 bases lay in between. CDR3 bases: TGTGCCACCAGCAGAGATCGGGTGCGGGGGGCGCAGGGTGGCTACACCTTC. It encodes CATSRDRVRGAQGGYTF.

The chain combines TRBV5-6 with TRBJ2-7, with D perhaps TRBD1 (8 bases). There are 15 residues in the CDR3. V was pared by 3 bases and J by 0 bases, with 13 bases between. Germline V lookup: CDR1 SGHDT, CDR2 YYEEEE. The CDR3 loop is CASSWGGQASYEQYF. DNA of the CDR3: TGTGCCAGCAGCTGGGGGGGACAGGCCTCCTACGAGCAGTACTTC.

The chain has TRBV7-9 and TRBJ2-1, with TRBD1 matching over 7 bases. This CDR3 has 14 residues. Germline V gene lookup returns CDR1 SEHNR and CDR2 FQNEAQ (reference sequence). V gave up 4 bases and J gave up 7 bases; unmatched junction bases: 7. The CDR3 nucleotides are TGTGCCAGCAGCTCCCGACAGGGTTGGAATGAGCAGTTCTTC. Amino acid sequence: CASSSRQGWNEQFF.

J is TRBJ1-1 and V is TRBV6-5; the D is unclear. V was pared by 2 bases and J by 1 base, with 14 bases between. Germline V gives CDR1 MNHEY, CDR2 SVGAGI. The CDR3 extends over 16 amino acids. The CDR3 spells CASSYNKWTANTEAFF. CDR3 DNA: TGTGCCAGCAGTTACAACAAGTGGACGGCGAACACTGAAGCTTTCTTT.

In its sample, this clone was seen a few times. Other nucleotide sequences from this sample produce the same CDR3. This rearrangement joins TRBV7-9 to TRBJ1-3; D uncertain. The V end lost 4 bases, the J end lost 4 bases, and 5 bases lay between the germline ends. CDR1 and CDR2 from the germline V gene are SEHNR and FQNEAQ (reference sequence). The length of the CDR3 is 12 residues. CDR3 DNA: TGTGCCAGCAGCTCCGCGGGAAACACCATATATTTT. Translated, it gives CASSSAGNTIYF.

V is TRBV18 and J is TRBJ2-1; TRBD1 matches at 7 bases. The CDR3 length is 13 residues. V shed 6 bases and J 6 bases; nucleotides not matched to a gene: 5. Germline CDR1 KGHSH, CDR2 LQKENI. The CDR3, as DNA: TGTGCCAGCTCGCCCGGGACAGTCAATGAGCAGTTCTTC. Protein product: CASSPGTVNEQFF.

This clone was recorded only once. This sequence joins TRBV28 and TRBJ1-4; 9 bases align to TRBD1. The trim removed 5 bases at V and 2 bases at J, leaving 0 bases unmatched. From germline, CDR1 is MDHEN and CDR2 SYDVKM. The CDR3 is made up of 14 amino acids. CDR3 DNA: TGTGCCAGCAGTGGGACAGGGACTAATGAAAAACTGTTTTTT. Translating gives CASSGTGTNEKLFF.

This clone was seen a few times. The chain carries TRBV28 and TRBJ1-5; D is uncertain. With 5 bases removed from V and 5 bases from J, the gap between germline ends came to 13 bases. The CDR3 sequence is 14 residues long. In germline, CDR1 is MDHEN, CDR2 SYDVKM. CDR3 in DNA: TGTGCCAGCAGTCTAGGACGGTGGGATCAGCCCCAGCATTTT. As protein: CASSLGRWDQPQHF.